This is a list of T cell receptor beta chains from one sample in a study of shared clonotypes between healthy human individuals. Profiling relied on immunoSEQ multiplex PCR, and the TCRdb table lists in-frame clones only, not all of them. The repertoire holds 150,000 to 200,000 clones, with around 93% as singletons. Sequenced input: naive CD4+ T cells sorted from blood. These receptors came from a woman aged 25 to 39 in good health. Both conserved end residues are part of each CDR3. The D gene is left open where the match is weak. Size tells how often a clone was seen (once, few, many) or the class of an expanded clone, and some rows leave it out.

j_call	clone_size	v_call	d_call	cdr3_aa	cdr3_nt
TRBJ2-7	.	TRBV5-4	.	CASSLQGGEQYF	TGTGCCAGCAGCTTGCAGGGGGGCGAGCAGTACTTC
TRBJ1-3	.	TRBV25-1	.	CASRGTGISGNTIYF	TGTGCCAGCAGGGGAACAGGAATCTCTGGAAACACCATATATTTT
TRBJ2-7	few	TRBV5-6	.	CASSQRLYEQYF	TGTGCCAGCAGCCAACGGCTGTACGAGCAGTACTTC
TRBJ2-3	.	TRBV28	.	CASSLSPSTDTQYF	TGTGCCAGCAGTTTGTCTCCCAGCACAGATACGCAGTATTTT
TRBJ1-4	.	TRBV5-1	TRBD1	CASSFRSRGTGGEKLFF	TGCGCCAGCAGCTTTCGATCCCGAGGGACAGGGGGTGAAAAACTGTTTTTT
TRBJ1-1	.	TRBV11-2	.	CASSLAGEAGTEAFF	TGTGCCAGCAGCTTAGCAGGGGAGGCGGGTACTGAAGCTTTCTTT
TRBJ1-1	.	TRBV6-1	.	CASSESTSFPTEAFF	TGTGCCAGCAGTGAAAGTACGTCGTTTCCCACTGAAGCTTTCTTT
TRBJ2-7	.	TRBV28	TRBD2	CASSSAGVGYEQYF	TGTGCCAGCAGTTCAGCGGGAGTCGGGTACGAGCAGTACTTC
TRBJ2-5	.	TRBV10-1	.	CASSESSGVQETQYF	TGCGCCAGCAGTGAGTCCTCTGGGGTTCAAGAGACCCAGTACTTC
TRBJ2-2	.	TRBV15	.	CATSNGLPRRAGELFF	TGTGCCACCAGCAATGGACTGCCACGTAGGGCCGGGGAGCTGTTTTTT
TRBJ2-1	.	TRBV28	TRBD2	CASSFVAGVRLAGVNEQFF	TGTGCCAGCAGTTTTGTCGCAGGGGTCAGACTAGCGGGAGTAAATGAGCAGTTCTTC
TRBJ1-6	.	TRBV5-1	TRBD1	CASSKTTGGILGTDNSPLHF	TGCGCCAGCAGCAAAACAACAGGGGGTATATTGGGAACGGATAATTCACCCCTCCACTTT
TRBJ2-7	.	TRBV19	TRBD2	CATREGGSYEQYF	TGTGCCACCCGGGAGGGGGGATCCTACGAGCAGTACTTC
TRBJ1-6	.	TRBV9	TRBD1	CASSSGQDFVSPLHF	TGTGCCAGCAGCTCGGGACAGGACTTTGTTTCACCCCTCCACTTT
TRBJ1-5	.	TRBV10-3	TRBD1	CAISASGQGSHQPQHF	TGTGCCATCAGTGCGTCGGGACAGGGTTCTCATCAGCCCCAGCATTTT
TRBJ1-1	.	TRBV9	.	CASSVAGNTEAFF	TGTGCCAGCAGCGTAGCGGGTAACACTGAAGCTTTCTTT
TRBJ1-1	.	TRBV5-1	.	CASSSSGSINTEAFF	TGCGCCAGCAGCTCCTCCGGATCCATCAACACTGAAGCTTTCTTT
TRBJ2-5	.	TRBV10-3	.	CAISAPAATSETQYF	TGTGCCATCAGTGCCCCGGCCGCCACCTCAGAGACCCAGTACTTC
TRBJ2-5	.	TRBV28	TRBD1	CASSLRGLGDRAKETQYF	TGTGCCAGCAGTTTAAGGGGGTTAGGGGACAGGGCCAAAGAGACCCAGTACTTC